This T cell receptor beta chain originates from a study of T cells after yellow fever vaccination (dated by TCRdb to between 2018 and 2020). In the study overall: The SMART-Seq v4 Ultra Low Input RNA kit was used to prepare libraries from fractions with low cell numbers. Two healthy male donors, one aged 18 to 29 and one aged 30 to 40 years, were included in the cohort. Blood was collected at multiple timepoints before and after primary and secondary immunization, and bulk PBMC replicates and cell subsets were isolated. Bulk TCR alpha and beta repertoires were sequenced longitudinally to track T-cell clones before and after primary and booster YFV17D yellow fever vaccination. Overall study outcomes, separate from this receptor: After the booster, most of the clones that had expanded following primary vaccination were detected again (almost 98% of CD4 and 85% to 90% of CD8), which suggests that memory was broadly maintained. Because only a couple of donors were included in the study, the extent to which the findings can be generalized is limited. FACS-sorted repertoires could contain abundant contaminating clonotypes from the bulk population, so computational filtering was required. A small fraction of clonotypes appeared in both the CD4 and CD8 compartments, likely as a result of convergent recombination. The secondary T-cell response was weaker than the primary response but faster, peaking on day 5 instead of day 15.

The treatment or condition label here, explained by the study, means: live attenuated yellow fever vaccine strain. At every blood-draw timepoint, two biological replicates of bulk PBMCs were collected. PBMCs were isolated from peripheral blood using a standard Ficoll-Paque protocol. RNA was extracted with TriZol from bulk PBMCs, CD4 and CD8 fractions, and dextramer-positive and dextramer-negative fractions. The CDR3 numbers 14 residues from cysteine through phenylalanine. The CDR3 DNA has 42 bases and is translated from base 1. The junction shows trimming of 3 bases on V and 3 bases on J, plus 13 bases between the germline ends. The germline V gene specifies SGHRS as CDR1 and YFSETQ as CDR2. TCR cDNA was made using 5'RACE template switching, a step that added a universal primer site and unique molecular identifiers. Priming for cDNA synthesis came from both the TCR alpha and TCR beta constant segments. Two PCR steps were used to amplify libraries, with sample barcodes and sequencing adapters being added in the second step. Sequencing of the libraries was done on either Illumina HiSeq 2500 (2x100 bp) or NovaSeq (2x150 bp). The authors processed their data as follows. MIGEC was used to demultiplex reads and collapse the reads into UMI consensus sequences, and MiXCR was used for V(D)J alignment. Using edgeR on replicate PBMC samples, clonotypes were called vaccine-responding if FDR was below 0.01 and the log2 fold change was above 5 up to day 15. CD4 or CD8 identity was assigned to each bulk clonotype according to whether the clonotype was present at higher abundance in the sequenced CD4 repertoire or the sequenced CD8 repertoire. TCRdb itself trimmed the public reads at Q25 with fastp, ran MiXCR and retained productive beta chains. Rows merge per CDR3 protein into single entries with the most common DNA and genes. TCRdb's processing, not the study's, gives the V and J calls here. The sample records 450,000 to 600,000 distinct CDR3 sequences, approximately 12% of which are singletons. About 14% of the sample rests with the top ten.

This clonotype was detected only a few times. This receptor's antigen is unknown. The input lacks base qualities; no much larger clone sits a single base away. This TCR derives from a man younger than 40 who received the YFV17D yellow fever vaccine. This chain is built from TRBV5-1 and TRBJ2-7, with the D gene call left open. The material was PBMCs, obtained on the day of the yellow fever booster vaccination. The CDR3 in this case is CASSSRSDGYEQYF. The sequenced DNA: TGCGCCAGCAGCTCGAGGTCTGATGGCTACGAGCAGTACTTC.